This T cell receptor (beta chain) is from a study of T cells after yellow fever vaccination. TCRdb redid the calling of the 5' RACE reads with MiXCR, one entry per CDR3 protein. The sample records 250,000 to 300,000 distinct CDR3 sequences, approximately 5.2% being singletons. Trimming took 2 bases from V and 6 from J, leaving 13 bases between them. Germline V gene sequence: CDR1 SGHTA, CDR2 FQGTGA. CDR3 length equals 14 residues. The rearrangement links TRBV7-3 to TRBJ1-1; unclear D gene. This TCR was sampled from a man aged 18 to 29 who received the YFV17D yellow fever vaccine. Sequencing was performed on CD4+ T cells sorted from PBMCs, taken on the day of the yellow fever booster vaccination. CDR3 coding DNA: TGTGCCAGCAGCTTATGGCAAAGGGCCCCTGAAGCTTTCTTT. Its translation: CASSLWQRAPEAFF.